These 5 T cell receptor beta chains originate from one sample sequenced in a study of blood T cell repertoires in COVID-19 (dated by TCRdb to the early 2020s). Library generation was performed with the immunoSEQ multiplex PCR assay. The clones in this table, taken by TCRdb from immuneACCESS, are in-frame only. Not every clone is retained; where verified, under half of the shortfall comes from an unresolved V gene, and the cause of the rest is unknown. The sample includes about 360,000 clones, with 70% to 90% observed a single time. About 1.5% of the sample belongs to the ten largest clones. The sequenced sample consisted of PBMCs or T cells enriched from blood (not recorded which). The receptors were gathered from a man aged 25-45 years who had recovered from COVID-19.

V gene TRBV2 combines with J gene TRBJ1-2, with a tentative D call TRBD1 (6 bases). This CDR3 is 14 amino acids long. The ends were cut back, 7 bases at V and 4 bases at J, with 16 bases in the middle. Germline lookup yields CDR1 SNHLY and CDR2 FYNNEI. CDR3 amino acids: CASTLTGMSYGYTF. DNA for the CDR3: TGTGCCAGCACACTCACAGGGATGAGCTATGGCTACACCTTC.

The chain links TRBV6-5 to TRBJ1-2, with a tentative D call TRBD1 (5 bases). Between the trimmed V and J ends, which lost 7 bases and 8 bases, there was a span of 23 bases. Germline assignment: CDR1 MNHEY and CDR2 SVGAGI. The CDR3 runs 15 residues. The CDR3, as DNA: TGTGCCAGCATCGTCATCCCTCCAGGGCTTTGGGGCTACACCTTC. It codes for CASIVIPPGLWGYTF.

The chain has TRBV5-5 and TRBJ1-5, with D possibly being TRBD1 (6 bases). V was shortened by 3 bases and J by 4 bases, with 17 bases between the two germline ends. CDR1 is SGHKS and CDR2 is YYEKEE in the germline V gene (reference sequence). The CDR3 has 16 amino acids. CDR3 sequence reads: CASSSQPLGQNQPQHF. CDR3 nucleotide sequence: TGTGCCAGCAGCTCGCAACCACTCGGACAGAATCAGCCCCAGCATTTT.

The gene calls are TRBV27 and TRBJ1-1; 11 positions agree with TRBD1. There are 13 residues in the CDR3. The germline V gene encodes CDR1 MNHEY and CDR2 SMNVEV (reference sequence). V was pared by 6 bases and J by 4 bases, with 1 base of the junction left unmatched. The CDR3 spells CASRGTGGTEAFF. In DNA, the CDR3 is TGTGCCAGCAGGGGGACAGGGGGCACTGAAGCTTTCTTT.

The chain links TRBV6-5 to TRBJ2-5, with 7 bases that match TRBD1. The length of the CDR3 is 12 residues. V dropped 8 bases and J dropped 5; count of bases not matched to a gene: 5. Germline V gives CDR1 MNHEY, CDR2 SVGAGI. CDR3 in DNA: TGTGCCAGCCAGGACAGGAGGGAGACCCAGTACTTC. Its protein product is CASQDRRETQYF.